Described below is a single T cell receptor (beta chain) sequence and its context. Its antigen is currently unknown. The data were obtained in a study of cytomegalovirus exposure and HLA in healthy donors. J gave up 1 base and V 4 bases, and 3 bases lay outside the gene matches. The CDR3 totals 15 residues. Germline values: CDR1 SGHNT, CDR2 YYREEE (reference sequence). Broader study findings: A prior analysis recorded that most TCR beta V segments were productive about 87% or about 30% of the time. Later, an analysis showed that TCR beta chains associated with HLA were more clonally expanded than others that were equally common.

The PCR used 60 Vbeta and 13 Jbeta primers. Here immunoSEQ multiplex PCR was the method, and the copy in TCRdb shows in-frame clones only, minus some. The sample lists 65,000 to 85,000 clones, about 81% occurring once. Sample: PBMCs. This receptor was identified in a woman aged 35 to 49 in good health and CMV-seropositive. The V and J genes are TRBV5-4 and TRBJ1-5; 9 positions agree with TRBD1. The CDR3: CASSQDRGSNQPQHF. In DNA form, the CDR3 reads TGTGCCAGCAGCCAGGACAGGGGCAGCAATCAGCCCCAGCATTTT.